In its sample, the clone carrying this T cell receptor (beta chain) was seen a few times. The library attached unique molecular identifiers to individual cDNA molecules. TCRdb itself ran the RACE reads through MiXCR, one entry per CDR3 protein. The sample carries about 350,000 distinct CDR3 sequences, roughly 6.3% recorded once. The length of the CDR3 is 15 residues. The germline V gene has CDR1 DFQATT and CDR2 SNEGSKA (reference sequence). The J segment lost 6 bases and the V segment lost 6 bases, leaving 14 bases of the junction unmatched. Time point reported: patch test 2, 6 weeks after DPC sensitization. The sample's treatment: therapeutic diphenylcyclopropenone sensitization with weekly scalp DPC. This sample was included in a study of human T cells and chemical hapten exposure. For the study at large: There were per-sample TCR yield variations, arising mainly from small pooled library volume differences.

Sequenced material: whole blood, taken in connection with sensitization to the hapten diphenylcyclopropenone (DPC). The chain carries TRBV20-1 and TRBJ2-1; 7 bases fit TRBD1. The TCR sequence derives from a woman aged 18-29 years with alopecia areata. Some clones in this sample may be carry-over from other donors' samples. The CDR3 region has the DNA TGCAGTGCCACAACAGGGGCAGTCGCAGCCAATGAGCAGTTCTTC. Protein sequence: CSATTGAVAANEQFF.